The present TCR beta chain was sequenced within a study of spatial heterogeneity in lung cancer. This clonotype was observed at least ten times. TCRdb re-analysed the 5' RACE reads in MiXCR, keeping a single row per CDR3 protein. Of around 25,000 distinct CDR3 sequences in the sample, 9.7% were seen once. Time point: blood at routine non-recurrence follow-up after resection. The germline CDR1 and CDR2 sequences are MDHEN and SYDVKM. Unmatched junction bases numbered 9, after V lost 7 bases and J lost 4 bases. CDR3 length: 16 amino acids. The sequence came from a male donor with early-stage non-small cell lung cancer. The chain recombines TRBV28 with TRBJ2-3, with 12 bases matching TRBD2. Sample: PBMCs, taken at follow-up. CDR3 nucleotides: TGTGCCAGCACCCCGTCACCTAGCGGGGGGGCAGATACGCAGTATTTT. Translating gives CASTPSPSGGADTQYF.